Listed below are T cell receptor beta chains from one sample, sequenced in a study of T-cell reconstitution after alpha-beta-depleted transplantation in children. Via MiXCR, TCRdb re-called the PCR reads, giving one row per CDR3 protein. Of around 490,000 distinct CDR3 sequences detected, roughly 11% appear once; the ten largest clones hold around 15%. Specimen: PBMCs, mostly from graft donor cells, collected 180 days after TCRalphabeta/CD19-depleted stem cell transplant. The origin of the receptors is a female patient aged 2-10 years who had a stem cell transplant for aplastic anemia, so the T cells may come from the graft donor. CDR3s include the opening cysteine and the closing phenylalanine or tryptophan. A D gene is named only where the DNA matches it firmly. Some rows mark clone size as missing; the rest say once, few, many or name a class of expanded clone.

V gene	D gene	J gene	clone size	CDR3 DNA	CDR3 protein
TRBV6-2/TRBV6-3	TRBD2	TRBJ2-3	once	TGTGCCAGCAGTCCCGGGACTATTAACACAGATACGCAGTATTTT	CASSPGTINTDTQYF
TRBV6-2/TRBV6-3	TRBD2	TRBJ2-6	-	TGTGCCAGCTTAGCGGGAGGGGGGGACTACTCTGGGGCCAACGTCCTGACTTTC	CASLAGGGDYSGANVLTF
TRBV11-1	-	TRBJ2-4	many	TGTGCCAGCAGCTTAGCGTCCGGGACACTCATAGCCAAAAACATTCAGTACTTC	CASSLASGTLIAKNIQYF
TRBV5-1	-	TRBJ2-2	-	TGCGCCAGCAGCCTAGTTCTAGCGAGGGTTGGCACCGGGGAGCTGTTTTTT	CASSLVLARVGTGELFF
TRBV28	-	TRBJ2-5	few	TGTGCCAGCAGTTTGCCCCGCGGACAGAAAGAGACCCAGTACTTC	CASSLPRGQKETQYF
TRBV29-1	-	TRBJ2-2	-	TGCAGCGTTATCAGGGACACCGGGGAGCTGTTTTTT	CSVIRDTGELFF
TRBV10-3	-	TRBJ2-5	few	TGTGCCACCCGTGGGGGACAAGGGGAGACCCAGTACTTC	CATRGGQGETQYF
TRBV29-1	TRBD1	TRBJ2-1	-	TGCAGCGGGATACCCGGGGACAGGGGGTGGAATGAGCAGTTCTTC	CSGIPGDRGWNEQFF
TRBV9	-	TRBJ2-3	few	TGTGCCAGCAGCGATCGGAGGGGAGATACGCAGTATTTT	CASSDRRGDTQYF
TRBV7-8	-	TRBJ1-1	many	TGTGCCAGCAGCCCAAATCTCGGGGGGTTGGGGAACACTGAAGCTTTCTTT	CASSPNLGGLGNTEAFF
TRBV5-1	-	TRBJ2-3	few	TGCGCCAGCAGCTTGGGCACGGGTCCTAGCACAGATACGCAGTATTTT	CASSLGTGPSTDTQYF
TRBV7-2	-	TRBJ2-2	-	TGTGCCAGCAGCTTAGGGGTCGGGTCTCACACCGGGGAGCTGTTTTTT	CASSLGVGSHTGELFF
TRBV13	TRBD2	TRBJ2-1	-	TGTGCCAGCAGCCGGGACGGGAGGGCCGACGCCGAGCAGTTCTTC	CASSRDGRADAEQFF
TRBV6-1	-	TRBJ2-3	-	TGTGCCAGCAGTGTACCCGGGACCCCAGATACGCAGTATTTT	CASSVPGTPDTQYF
TRBV7-9	-	TRBJ2-1	few	TGTGCCAGCAGCCTATACGGACGGAATGAGCAGTTCTTC	CASSLYGRNEQFF